The next 28 T cell receptor beta chains were all read from a single sample in a study of blood T cell repertoires in COVID-19. Profiled with immunoSEQ multiplex PCR; TCRdb holds only in-frame clones, not every one. This sample has fewer than 100,000 clones, with roughly 82% found just once. The sequencing input was peripheral blood. These receptors came from a man aged 45-65 years with acute or convalescent COVID-19.

The rearrangement uses TRBV6-2 or TRBV6-3 and TRBJ2-7; weak D call: TRBD2 (5 bases). The length of the CDR3 is 14 residues. V was shortened by 4 bases and J by 0 bases, with 10 bases between the two germline ends. Germline-derived CDR1 and CDR2 are MNHEY and SVGEGT. CDR3 DNA: TGTGCCAGCAGTTCGGGGTTTCGCTCCTACGAGCAGTACTTC. This translates into CASSSGFRSYEQYF.

At least ten counts were recorded for this clone. The chain couples TRBV5-5 to TRBJ1-6, with no clear D. CDR3 size: 10 residues. Germline V gives CDR1 SGHKS, CDR2 YYEKEE (reference sequence). Trimming shortened V by 0 bases and J by 14 bases, and 3 bases separated the two germline ends. CDR3 sequence (DNA): TGTGCCAGCAGCTTGGGTACCCTCCACTTT. This translates into CASSLGTLHF.

The chain employs TRBV2 and TRBJ1-3; 8 positions match TRBD1. V dropped 0 bases and J dropped 1; count of bases not matched to a gene: 2. The CDR3 is 16 amino acids. From germline, CDR1 is SNHLY and CDR2 FYNNEI. CDR3 sequence (DNA): TGTGCCAGCAGTGAAGCGGGGACAGGATCTGGAAACACCATATATTTT. Translated: CASSEAGTGSGNTIYF.

V is TRBV4-2 and J is TRBJ2-4; D unresolved. This CDR3 comprises 17 residues. Trimming shortened V by 0 bases and J by 0 bases, and 12 bases separated the two germline ends. In germline, CDR1 is LGHNA, CDR2 YNFKEQ. CDR3 nucleotides: TGTGCCAGCAGCCAAGATCGTACAACAATAGCCAAAAACATTCAGTACTTC. It yields the protein CASSQDRTTIAKNIQYF.

The chain uses TRBV6-1 and TRBJ2-5; D not resolved. V dropped 2 bases and J dropped 5 bases, with 9 bases sitting between them. Germline CDR1 and CDR2: MNHNS and SASEGT. CDR3 length: 13 residues. The CDR3 coding sequence is TGTGCCAGCAGTGAACGATCAGTGGAGACCCAGTACTTC. This translates into CASSERSVETQYF.

This chain connects TRBV7-2 to TRBJ2-5; D remains ambiguous. CDR3 length: 15 residues. Trimming removed 1 base from V and 2 bases from J, with 11 bases in between. Looked up from germline, CDR1 is SGHTA and CDR2 is FQGNSA. CDR3 DNA: TGTGCCAGCAGCTTAGGGCAGGCCAGACAAGAGACCCAGTACTTC. This encodes CASSLGQARQETQYF.

This clone was observed a few times. CDR3 in amino acids: CASSLRVAGGLDEQFF. CDR3 in DNA: TGTGCCAGCAGCCTCAGAGTAGCGGGGGGGCTGGATGAGCAGTTCTTC. J is TRBJ2-1 and V is TRBV2, with 11 bases fitting TRBD2. This CDR3 region has 16 residues. Trimming removed 6 bases from V and 8 bases from J; junction bases left unmatched: 12. Per the germline V gene, CDR1 is SNHLY and CDR2 is FYNNEI.

This chain links TRBV9 with TRBJ1-2; D is uncertain. V lost 0 bases to trimming and J lost 4 bases, with 13 bases between them. Germline V CDR1 and CDR2: SGDLS, YYNGEE. The CDR3 length is 15 residues. This CDR3 reads CASSVAASSAYGYTF. The CDR3 region has the DNA TGTGCCAGCAGCGTAGCAGCCTCAAGCGCCTATGGCTACACCTTC.

The chain carries TRBV6-2 or TRBV6-3 and TRBJ1-2, with TRBD1 as a possible D gene (5 bases). Trimming shortened V by 3 bases and J by 7 bases, and 9 bases separated the two germline ends. CDR1 is MNHEY, CDR2 SVGEGT, per germline. The CDR3 covers 12 residues. The CDR3 nucleotides are TGTGCCAGCAGTTATGGCGGGACTGGCTACACCTTC. Its protein product is CASSYGGTGYTF.

The chain uses TRBV5-1 and TRBJ1-4; no clear D. This CDR3 comprises 14 residues. Germline values: CDR1 SGHRS, CDR2 YFSETQ. The V end lost 4 bases, the J end lost 3 bases, and 10 bases lay between the germline ends. CDR3 protein: CASSPGSANEKLFF. CDR3 sequence (DNA): TGCGCCAGCAGCCCAGGTTCGGCTAATGAAAAACTGTTTTTT.

The rearrangement links TRBV5-1 to TRBJ1-1; 8 bases agree with TRBD1. The CDR3 is made up of 16 amino acids. The germline V gene has CDR1 SGHRS and CDR2 YFSETQ. V dropped 0 bases and J dropped 11; count of bases not matched to a gene: 15. This CDR3 is CASSLDGTSGGDGAFF. CDR3 DNA sequence: TGCGCCAGCAGCTTGGATGGTACATCAGGGGGCGACGGGGCTTTCTTT.

V and J are TRBV6-6 and TRBJ1-1; D possibly corresponds to TRBD1 (5 bases). Germline V gene data show CDR1 as MNHNY and CDR2 as SVGAGI (reference sequence). CDR3 length: 14 residues. V dropped 3 bases and J dropped 1 base, with 9 bases sitting between them. CDR3 nucleotide sequence: TGTGCCAGCAGTTATCAGGGCAAGAACACTGAAGCTTTCTTT. This translates into CASSYQGKNTEAFF.

The V and J genes are TRBV18 and TRBJ1-1; TRBD1 is a possible D gene (5 bases). CDR3 length equals 14 residues. V was clipped by 3 bases and J by 2 bases, with 10 bases between them. Germline V CDR1 and CDR2: KGHSH, LQKENI. CDR3: CASSPDQGNTEAFF. CDR3 bases: TGTGCCAGCTCACCGGATCAGGGAAACACTGAAGCTTTCTTT.

In this sample, this clone turned up a few times. The gene calls are TRBV28 and TRBJ2-5; TRBD1 matches at 9 bases. The germline V gene has CDR1 MDHEN and CDR2 SYDVKM. The CDR3 sequence is 15 residues long. The ends lost 7 bases at V and 7 bases at J; junction bases unmatched: 13. CDR3: CASTPAGQGAGTQYF. Here the CDR3 DNA reads TGTGCCAGCACCCCGGCGGGACAGGGCGCGGGGACCCAGTACTTC.

This clone was seen once. The rearrangement uses TRBV2 and TRBJ1-2; a possible D gene is TRBD1 (5 bases). Germline V gene sequence: CDR1 SNHLY, CDR2 FYNNEI. V lost 3 bases, J lost 8 bases, and 13 bases lay in between. This CDR3 is built from 13 residues. CDR3 in amino acids: CASSEARVGGYTF. CDR3 nucleotides: TGTGCCAGCAGTGAGGCCAGGGTAGGAGGCTACACCTTC.

The chain uses TRBV10-3 and TRBJ1-5; TRBD1 agrees at 8 bases. Germline-derived CDR1 and CDR2 are ENHRY and SYGVKD. CDR3 length: 14 residues. Losses at the gene ends were 10 bases for V and 4 bases for J; bases not matched to a gene: 9. CDR3: CATSDRTGNQPQHF. CDR3 DNA sequence: TGTGCCACCTCCGATAGGACAGGGAATCAGCCCCAGCATTTT.

The rearrangement joins TRBV6-5 to TRBJ1-1, with D perhaps matching TRBD1 (5 bases). Germline V gives CDR1 MNHEY, CDR2 SVGAGI. CDR3 length equals 11 residues. The V end lost 4 bases, the J end lost 11 bases, and 11 bases lay between the germline ends. CDR3: CASSSGPGAFF. CDR3 sequence (DNA): TGTGCCAGCAGTTCAGGGCCCGGGGCTTTCTTT.

The rearrangement links TRBV19 to TRBJ1-5; weak D call: TRBD1 (5 bases). In germline, CDR1 is LNHDA, CDR2 SQIVND (reference sequence). This CDR3 is 14 amino acids long. V was clipped by 8 bases and J by 2 bases, with 13 bases between them. In DNA, the CDR3 is TGTGCCAGTGGGGGGAATGGGGGCAATCAGCCCCAGCATTTT. Translating gives CASGGNGGNQPQHF.

This clone was found once. Other DNA sequences in the same sample also yield this CDR3. The gene calls are TRBV6-1 and TRBJ1-3; D is uncertain. Germline V gene sequence: CDR1 MNHNS, CDR2 SASEGT. Trimming stripped 3 bases from V and 4 bases from J, with 19 bases between. There are 17 residues in the CDR3. CDR3 coding DNA: TGTGCCAGCAGTGAGCAGACAAGCCCCCGGCCCGGAAACACCATATATTTT. Translated: CASSEQTSPRPGNTIYF.

The chain employs TRBV14 and TRBJ2-7, with 10 bases matching TRBD1. The V gene's germline CDR1 is SGHDN and CDR2 FVKESK. V dropped 4 bases and J dropped 3; count of bases not matched to a gene: 3. The CDR3 has 14 amino acids. The CDR3 nucleotides are TGTGCCAGCAGCCTTGGACAGGGGGGCTACGAGCAGTACTTC. This translates into CASSLGQGGYEQYF.

The chain couples TRBV6-5 to TRBJ2-1; 9 nucleotides agree with TRBD1. CDR3 size: 15 residues. The V and J ends lost 6 bases and 5 bases, in that order; junction bases with no gene match: 8. Germline-derived CDR1 and CDR2 are MNHEY and SVGAGI. This CDR3 is CASSPGQGPNNEQFF. The CDR3 DNA follows: TGTGCCAGCAGCCCGGGACAGGGCCCCAACAATGAGCAGTTCTTC.

The chain combines TRBV6-2 or TRBV6-3 with TRBJ2-4; 7 bases are shared with TRBD1. Looked up from germline, CDR1 is MNHEY and CDR2 is SVGEGT. V trimming: 2 bases; J trimming: 8 bases; junction bases outside the gene matches: 12. This CDR3 is 16 amino acids long. CDR3 protein: CASSYNEETGSHIQYF. CDR3 DNA sequence: TGTGCCAGCAGTTACAATGAGGAGACAGGGTCTCACATTCAGTACTTC.

V gene TRBV7-2 combines with J gene TRBJ1-5; D is unclear. V shed 4 bases and J shed 1 base, with 5 bases lying between them. CDR3 length: 13 residues. Looked up from germline, CDR1 is SGHTA and CDR2 is FQGNSA. The DNA of the CDR3 is TGTGCCAGCAGCTATATCAGCAATCAGCCCCAGCATTTT. It is translated as CASSYISNQPQHF.

The V gene is TRBV7-2, the J gene TRBJ1-6; 9 bases agree with TRBD1. V shed 3 bases, J shed 6 bases, and the junction held 6 bases outside the gene matches. The CDR3 has 16 amino acids. The V gene's germline CDR1 is SGHTA and CDR2 FQGNSA. The CDR3 DNA reads TGTGCCAGCAGCTTTACCGGGACAGGGTCTAATTCACCCCTCCACTTT. As protein: CASSFTGTGSNSPLHF.

This chain joins TRBV5-5 and TRBJ2-2; D may be TRBD1 (6 bases). There are 19 residues in the CDR3. Trimming took off 0 bases at V and 4 bases at J, with 22 bases between the two ends. Germline-derived CDR1 and CDR2 are SGHKS and YYEKEE (reference sequence). The CDR3 reads CASSLAGRVWQGTTGELFF. In DNA, the CDR3 is TGTGCCAGCAGCTTGGCCGGACGCGTTTGGCAGGGGACCACCGGGGAGCTGTTTTTT.

As for this clone: Other DNA sequences from this sample encode an identical CDR3 as well. V and J are TRBV4-3 and TRBJ1-4; 10 bases agree with TRBD1. There are 15 residues in the CDR3. Germline CDR1 and CDR2: LGHNA and YSLEER. The V segment lost 0 bases and the J segment 8 bases; nucleotides outside the gene matches: 3. The CDR3 region is CASSQEGQGNEKLFF. The CDR3 nucleotides are TGCGCCAGCAGCCAAGAGGGACAGGGGAACGAAAAACTGTTTTTT.

This chain links TRBV19 with TRBJ2-3; 12 nucleotides match TRBD2. V gave up 3 bases and J gave up 2 bases; unmatched junction bases: 3. Germline assignment: CDR1 LNHDA and CDR2 SQIVND (reference sequence). CDR3 size: 16 residues. CDR3 nucleotides: TGTGCCAGTAGTATCGGACTAGCGGGAAACACAGATACGCAGTATTTT. This translates into CASSIGLAGNTDTQYF.

V gene TRBV28 combines with J gene TRBJ1-1, with 8 bases identical to TRBD1. V lost 6 bases to trimming and J lost 8 bases; unmatched junction nucleotides: 2. Germline CDR1 reads MDHEN; CDR2 reads SYDVKM. The length of the CDR3 is 11 residues. The CDR3 reads CASRWDREAFF. The CDR3 DNA follows: TGTGCCAGCAGATGGGACAGGGAAGCTTTCTTT.